Below are 26 T cell receptor beta chains sequenced from a single sample in a study of T-cell reconstitution after alpha-beta-depleted transplantation in children. Using unique molecular identifiers, the investigators prepared the TCRbeta library. TCRdb reanalysed the PCR reads using MiXCR and keeps one entry per CDR3 protein. The profile shows roughly 180,000 distinct CDR3 sequences, approximately 10% of them singletons. The sample consisted of PBMCs, taken before TCRalphabeta/CD19-depleted stem cell transplant. These TCRs come from a boy aged 2 to 9 with acute myeloid leukemia, due to receive a stem cell transplant.

In this sample, this clonotype turned up many times. CDR3 DNA: TGTGCCAGCAGTTTACTCGACAGGGAAATTGAGACCCAGTACTTC. Translating it yields CASSLLDREIETQYF. The rearrangement uses TRBV28 and TRBJ2-5, with TRBD1 matching 7 bases. The V gene's germline CDR1 is MDHEN and CDR2 SYDVKM. CDR3 length: 15 residues. The J segment lost 5 bases and the V segment lost 2 bases, leaving 8 bases of the junction unmatched. The entire variable domain, with the rest obtained from reference TRBV28 and TRBJ2-5, is as follows: DVKVTQSSRYLVKRTGEKVFLECVQDMDHENMFWYRQDPGLGLRLIYFSYDVKMKEKGDIPEGYSVSREKKERFSLILESASTNQTSMYLCASSLLDREIETQYFGPGTRLLVL.

This clonotype was counted once. Likely a read error: the CDR3 ends without its conserved phenylalanine or tryptophan. The chain joins TRBV12-3 or TRBV12-4 to TRBJ2-5, with 7 nucleotides matching TRBD1. The CDR3 has 14 residues. With V trimmed by 1 base and J by 4 bases, 3 bases remained unmatched. CDR3 loop: CASSLGQGTETQYL. The CDR3 bases are TGTGCCAGCAGTTTAGGACAGGGTACAGAGACCCAGTACTTG.

This clonotype was seen ten or more times. This CDR3 is CASSLWSGSSYEQYF. DNA of the CDR3: TGTGCCAGCAGTTTATGGAGCGGGAGTAGCTACGAGCAGTACTTC. The chain is built from TRBV27 and TRBJ2-7; TRBD2 agrees at 8 bases. CDR3 length: 15 amino acids. The V and J ends lost 1 base and 3 bases, in that order; junction bases with no gene match: 5. The V gene's germline CDR1 is MNHEY and CDR2 SMNVEV (reference sequence).

This clonotype was detected many times. The chain uses TRBV9 and TRBJ2-5, with TRBD2 matching over 9 bases. Trimming cost V 0 bases and J 5 bases; bases outside gene matches: 5. This CDR3 region has 15 residues. In germline, CDR1 is SGDLS, CDR2 YYNGEE. The DNA for the CDR3 is TGTGCCAGCAGCGTAGCGGGGAGCGGGGGGGAGACCCAGTACTTC. Protein product: CASSVAGSGGETQYF.

Worth noting for this clonotype: A much larger clone differs by one base, so this may be a read error. This chain connects TRBV7-9 to TRBJ2-3; unclear D gene. The CDR3 is 13 residues long. Looked up from germline, CDR1 is SEHNR and CDR2 is FQNEAQ (reference sequence). Trimming removed 1 base from V and 7 bases from J, with 9 bases in between. The CDR3 reads CASSLGVANTQYF. In DNA, the CDR3 is TGTGCCAGCAGCTTAGGGGTAGCAAATACGCAGTATTTT.

This clonotype has a count of ten or more. V is TRBV3-1 and J is TRBJ2-5, with 14 bases lining up with TRBD2. The V segment lost 4 bases and the J segment 5 bases; nucleotides outside the gene matches: 6. Germline V gives CDR1 LGHDT, CDR2 YNNKEL (reference sequence). This CDR3 has 16 amino acids. The DNA of the CDR3 is TGTGCCAGCAGCCCGGGACTAGCGGGAGTGTCCGAGACCCAGTACTTC. It translates to CASSPGLAGVSETQYF.

V and J are TRBV27 and TRBJ1-5; no firm D call. Germline CDR1 reads MNHEY; CDR2 reads SMNVEV (reference sequence). This CDR3 has 13 amino acids. Deletions cut 3 bases from V and 4 bases from J, with 7 bases between. The CDR3 nucleotides read TGTGCCAGCAGTTTGGCAGTTAATCAGCCCCAGCATTTT. This translates into CASSLAVNQPQHF.

In this sample, this clonotype turned up many times. The chain links TRBV5-5 to TRBJ2-7; 8 nucleotides align to TRBD2. Germline CDR1 is SGHKS and CDR2 is YYEKEE (reference sequence). The CDR3 is 16 amino acids. J gave up 4 bases and V 4 bases, and 13 bases lay outside the gene matches. DNA for the CDR3: TGTGCCAGCAGCACGGGCGTGGGCGGGAGGCTGTACGAGCAGTACTTC. Protein: CASSTGVGGRLYEQYF.

This clonotype was picked up many times. In nucleotides, the CDR3 is TGTGCCAGCAGCTTCAAGGGACAATTCCTCTATGGCTACACCTTC. This sequence encodes CASSFKGQFLYGYTF. V usage is TRBV7-9 and J usage is TRBJ1-2, with D perhaps TRBD1 (6 bases). The CDR3 sequence is 15 residues long. Germline V gene lookup returns CDR1 SEHNR and CDR2 FQNEAQ (reference sequence). The V gene lost 3 bases and the J gene lost 4 bases, with 15 bases spanning the gap.

Many counts were recorded for this clonotype. V usage is TRBV3-1 and J usage is TRBJ2-1; 8 bases line up with TRBD2. Germline values: CDR1 LGHDT, CDR2 YNNKEL (reference sequence). Losses at the gene ends were 4 bases for V and 5 bases for J; bases not matched to a gene: 7. The CDR3 covers 15 residues. The chain's CDR3 is CASSLYAGGNNEQFF. CDR3 in DNA: TGTGCCAGCAGCCTTTACGCGGGGGGTAACAATGAGCAGTTCTTC.

To note about this clonotype: Just one base apart from a much larger clone, this may be a read error. The CDR3 sequence is CACESEVYQETQYF. Written as DNA, the CDR3 is TGTGCCTGCGAGTCCGAAGTGTACCAAGAGACCCAGTACTTC. V gene TRBV7-9 combines with J gene TRBJ2-5; no definite D call. This CDR3 has 14 residues. The V gene's germline CDR1 is SEHNR and CDR2 FQNEAQ (reference sequence). V was cut by 11 bases and J by 0 bases, with 16 bases left in between.

This clonotype was seen repeatedly, ten times or more. This chain connects TRBV20-1 to TRBJ2-1; 14 positions agree with TRBD2. This CDR3 region has 17 residues. CDR1 and CDR2 (germline): DFQATT, SNEGSKA (reference sequence). Losses at the gene ends were 5 bases for V and 2 bases for J; bases not matched to a gene: 8. In nucleotides, the CDR3 is TGCAGTGCTCAGGGACTAGCGGGAGCCGGCGCCTACAATGAGCAGTTCTTC. It yields the protein CSAQGLAGAGAYNEQFF.

This clonotype was observed at least ten times. The chain recombines TRBV29-1 with TRBJ2-7, with 13 bases fitting TRBD2. Germline loops: CDR1 SQVTM, CDR2 ANQGSEA. V lost 6 bases to trimming and J lost 2 bases; unmatched junction nucleotides: 7. The CDR3 runs to 15 residues. This CDR3 reads CSVGGTSGNTYEQYF. The CDR3 DNA follows: TGCAGCGTGGGGGGGACTAGCGGGAATACCTACGAGCAGTACTTC.

At least ten counts were recorded for this clonotype. V and J are TRBV7-9 and TRBJ2-2; D ambiguous. Trimming took 5 bases from V and 6 from J, leaving 7 bases between them. This CDR3 comprises 12 residues. From germline, CDR1 is SEHNR and CDR2 FQNEAQ (reference sequence). This CDR3 is CASSPIPGELFF. In DNA form, the CDR3 reads TGTGCCAGCAGCCCCATACCCGGGGAGCTGTTTTTT.

This clonotype showed up many times. This chain joins TRBV29-1 and TRBJ2-3; D remains unclear. The length of the CDR3 is 14 residues. Per germline, CDR1 SQVTM and CDR2 ANQGSEA. V lost 5 bases, J lost 0 bases, and 12 bases lay in between. The CDR3 region is CSVRGSSSTDTQYF. CDR3 nucleotides: TGCAGCGTTCGCGGTAGTTCGAGCACAGATACGCAGTATTTT.

This clonotype was picked up many times. The chain joins TRBV28 to TRBJ2-7, with D uncertain. The germline CDR1 and CDR2 sequences are MDHEN and SYDVKM. This CDR3 has 13 amino acids. Trimming stripped 3 bases from V and 6 bases from J, with 12 bases between. The CDR3 DNA reads as TGTGCCAGCAGTTTCCTACGAGGCGGCGAGCAGTACTTC. Amino acid sequence: CASSFLRGGEQYF.

The V gene is TRBV3-1, the J gene TRBJ2-1; D is uncertain. V shed 10 bases and J shed 5 bases, with 18 bases lying between them. This CDR3 comprises 14 residues. Germline V lookup: CDR1 LGHDT, CDR2 YNNKEL (reference sequence). CDR3 DNA sequence: TGTGCCACCTCCAAGCCGGTCCAGAACAATGAGCAGTTCTTC. Its translation: CATSKPVQNNEQFF.

This clonotype was counted ten times or more. The chain carries TRBV20-1 and TRBJ2-1, with D possibly matching TRBD2 (6 bases). This CDR3 is built from 14 residues. Trimming stripped 3 bases from V and 6 bases from J, with 15 bases between. Germline V gene lookup returns CDR1 DFQATT and CDR2 SNEGSKA (reference sequence). The CDR3 DNA reads TGCAGTGCTAGTGTACAGTTCGGGGGCAATGAGCAGTTCTTC. It specifies CSASVQFGGNEQFF.

Regarding this clonotype: This may stem from a read error, because a much larger clone lies one nucleotide away. The chain links TRBV25-1 to TRBJ1-2; TRBD1 agrees at 9 bases. CDR3 length equals 14 residues. The germline gives CDR1 MGHDK, CDR2 SYGVNS. CDR3 bases: TGTGCCAGCAGTGATCGGGGACAGGGTGATGGCTACCCCTTC. This gives the protein CASSDRGQGDGYPF.

This clonotype was recorded at least ten times. The genes are TRBV20-1 and TRBJ2-7, with unresolved D. The CDR3 totals 14 residues. Germline CDR1 DFQATT, CDR2 SNEGSKA (reference sequence). V was trimmed by 0 bases and J by 3 bases, leaving 12 bases between them. The CDR3 coding sequence is TGCAGTGCTAGAGATAGGACCCCCCACTACGAGCAGTACTTC. Its protein is CSARDRTPHYEQYF.

There are many counts of this clonotype. The rearrangement joins TRBV5-1 to TRBJ1-3, with unresolved D. Looked up from germline, CDR1 is SGHRS and CDR2 is YFSETQ. The CDR3 sequence is 13 residues long. V gave up 4 bases and J gave up 4 bases, with 9 bases separating them. CDR3 loop: CASSLGWGNTIYF. The CDR3 DNA reads as TGCGCCAGCAGCCTTGGCTGGGGAAACACCATATATTTT.

This chain connects TRBV30 to TRBJ1-1, with D possibly matching TRBD1 (5 bases). Germline CDR1 GTSNPN, CDR2 SVGIG (reference sequence). The CDR3 totals 11 residues. V was clipped by 7 bases and J by 3 bases, with 9 bases between them. The CDR3 nucleotides read TGTGCCTATGGGGGTTACACTGAAGCTTTCTTT. It translates to CAYGGYTEAFF.

The CDR3 loop is CASSLSFGRVVDEQFF. CDR3 in DNA: TGTGCCAGCAGCTTAAGTTTTGGGCGGGTAGTCGATGAGCAGTTCTTC. The J gene is TRBJ2-1, the V gene TRBV7-3; perhaps TRBD2 as D (5 bases). CDR3 size: 16 residues. V lost 1 base and J 8 bases, leaving 18 bases between the germline ends. Germline-derived CDR1 and CDR2 are SGHTA and FQGTGA.

Many counts were recorded for this clonotype. The chain uses TRBV5-1 and TRBJ2-5; the match to TRBD2 covers 10 bases. Germline CDR1 SGHRS, CDR2 YFSETQ. The trim removed 5 bases at V and 5 bases at J, leaving 12 bases unmatched. The CDR3 length is 16 residues. In DNA form, the CDR3 reads TGCGCCAGCAGGTTTAGCGGGGGGAACCTCCAGGAGACCCAGTACTTC. Translating it yields CASRFSGGNLQETQYF.

This clonotype was seen at least ten times. The chain recombines TRBV7-9 with TRBJ1-1; D remains ambiguous. The germline V gene encodes CDR1 SEHNR and CDR2 FQNEAQ (reference sequence). This CDR3 spans 14 amino acids. V was clipped by 1 base and J by 0 bases, with 6 bases between them. For the CDR3, the DNA is TGTGCCAGCAGCTTAGTTGTCCTGAACACTGAAGCTTTCTTT. It codes for CASSLVVLNTEAFF.

This clonotype was counted ten times or more. The V and J genes are TRBV5-5 and TRBJ2-3; the D is unclear. The CDR3 loop spans 16 amino acids. The V gene's germline CDR1 is SGHKS and CDR2 YYEKEE (reference sequence). Trimming removed 0 bases from V and 2 bases from J, with 13 bases in between. This CDR3 reads CASSLGVRHNTDTQYF. CDR3 coding DNA: TGTGCCAGCAGCTTGGGCGTCCGACACAACACAGATACGCAGTATTTT. The variable domain in full, completed from reference TRBV5-5 and TRBJ2-3, reads DAGVTQSPTHLIKTRGQQVTLRCSPISGHKSVSWYQQVLGQGPQFIFQYYEKEERGRGNFPDRFSARQFPNYSSELNVNALLLGDSALYLCASSLGVRHNTDTQYFGPGTRLTVL.